This T cell receptor (beta chain) emerged from a study of a mutant IDH1 vaccine in newly diagnosed glioma. About the research overall: During weeks 1, 3, 5, 7, 11, 15, 19 and 23, patients received eight vaccinations.

Sample time point: week 5, during vaccination. A 20-mer mutant IDH1 peptide at 300 ug was injected subcutaneously with topical imiquimod. Diagnosis in the donors showed new WHO grade 3 or 4 astrocytomas that were IDH1-mutant and ATRX-lost. CDR1 and CDR2 from the germline V gene are LGHNA and YSLEER. This CDR3 spans 17 amino acids. With 2 bases clipped from V and 5 bases from J, the junction kept 10 bases outside the gene matches. TCRdb's copy holds only in-frame clones and misses some; the assay was immunoSEQ multiplex PCR. The table lists 30,000 to 40,000 clones, roughly 81% of them singletons. On this clone: What it recognizes is unknown.

The rearrangement uses TRBV4-3 and TRBJ1-4, with TRBD1 matching over 8 bases. The sequences come from PBMCs, collected from a glioma patient whose treatment included an IDH1 peptide vaccine. The receptor was derived from a man in his fifties or sixties with glioma. This chain's CDR3 is CASSQRGPGTGNEKLFF. CDR3 nucleotide sequence: TGCGCCAGCAGCCAAAGGGGTCCGGGGACAGGCAATGAAAAACTGTTTTTT.